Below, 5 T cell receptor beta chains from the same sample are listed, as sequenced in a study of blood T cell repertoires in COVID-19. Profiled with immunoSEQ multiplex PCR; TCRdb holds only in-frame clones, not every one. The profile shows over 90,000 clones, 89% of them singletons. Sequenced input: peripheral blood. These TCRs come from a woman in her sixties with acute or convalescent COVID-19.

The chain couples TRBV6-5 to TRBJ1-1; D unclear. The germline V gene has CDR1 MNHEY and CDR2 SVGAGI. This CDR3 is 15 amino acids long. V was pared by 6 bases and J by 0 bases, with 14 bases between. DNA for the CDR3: TGTGCCAGCAGCCTAGCTGGGATTATGAACACTGAAGCTTTCTTT. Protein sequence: CASSLAGIMNTEAFF.

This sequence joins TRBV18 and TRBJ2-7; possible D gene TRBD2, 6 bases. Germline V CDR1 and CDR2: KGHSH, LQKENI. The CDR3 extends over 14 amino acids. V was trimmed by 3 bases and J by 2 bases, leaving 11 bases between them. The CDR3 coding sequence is TGTGCCAGCTCACCTGGGGACTCAACCTACGAGCAGTACTTC. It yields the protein CASSPGDSTYEQYF.

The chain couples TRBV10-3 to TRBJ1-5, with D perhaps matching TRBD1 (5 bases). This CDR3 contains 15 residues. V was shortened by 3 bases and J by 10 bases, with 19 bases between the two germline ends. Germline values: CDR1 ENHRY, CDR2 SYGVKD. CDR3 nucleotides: TGTGCCATCAGTGAATTCCAGGGCGCCGTTGGTCCCCAGCATTTT. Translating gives CAISEFQGAVGPQHF.

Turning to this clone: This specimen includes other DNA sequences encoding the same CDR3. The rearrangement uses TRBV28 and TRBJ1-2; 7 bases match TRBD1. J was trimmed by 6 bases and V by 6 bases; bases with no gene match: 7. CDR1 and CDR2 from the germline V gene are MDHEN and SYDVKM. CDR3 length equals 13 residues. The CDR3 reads CASRPTGVDGYTF. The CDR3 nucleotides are TGTGCCAGCAGACCAACAGGGGTGGATGGCTACACCTTC.

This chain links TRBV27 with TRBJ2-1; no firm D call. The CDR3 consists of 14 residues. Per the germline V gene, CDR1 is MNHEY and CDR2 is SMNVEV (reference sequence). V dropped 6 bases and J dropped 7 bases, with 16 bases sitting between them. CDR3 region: CASRPATPSNEQFF. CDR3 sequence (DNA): TGTGCCAGCAGGCCGGCAACCCCTAGTAATGAGCAGTTCTTC.